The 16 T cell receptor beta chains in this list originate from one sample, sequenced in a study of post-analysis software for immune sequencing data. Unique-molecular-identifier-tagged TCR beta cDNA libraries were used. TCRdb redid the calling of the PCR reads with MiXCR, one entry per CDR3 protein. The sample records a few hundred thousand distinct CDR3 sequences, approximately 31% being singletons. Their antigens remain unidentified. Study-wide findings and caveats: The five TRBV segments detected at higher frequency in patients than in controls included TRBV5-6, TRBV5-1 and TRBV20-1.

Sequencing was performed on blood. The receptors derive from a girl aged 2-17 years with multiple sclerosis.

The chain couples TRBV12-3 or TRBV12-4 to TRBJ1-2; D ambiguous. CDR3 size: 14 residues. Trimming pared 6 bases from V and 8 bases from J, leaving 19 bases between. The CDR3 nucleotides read TGTGCCAGCAGCCCTACCTTACTGTATACGGGCTACACCTTC. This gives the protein CASSPTLLYTGYTF.

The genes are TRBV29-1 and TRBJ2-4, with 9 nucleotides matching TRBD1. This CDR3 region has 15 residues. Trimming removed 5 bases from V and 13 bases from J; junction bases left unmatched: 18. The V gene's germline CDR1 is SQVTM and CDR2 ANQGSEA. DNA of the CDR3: TGCAGCGTTTCTTATGGACAGGGGCCGTCGGGGGTGCAGTACTTC. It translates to CSVSYGQGPSGVQYF.

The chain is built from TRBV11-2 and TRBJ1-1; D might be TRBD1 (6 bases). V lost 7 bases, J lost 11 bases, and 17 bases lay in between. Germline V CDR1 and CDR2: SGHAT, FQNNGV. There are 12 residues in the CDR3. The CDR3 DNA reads TGTGCCAGCACCCTTTACAGGGAGGTTGCTTTCTTT. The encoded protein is CASTLYREVAFF.

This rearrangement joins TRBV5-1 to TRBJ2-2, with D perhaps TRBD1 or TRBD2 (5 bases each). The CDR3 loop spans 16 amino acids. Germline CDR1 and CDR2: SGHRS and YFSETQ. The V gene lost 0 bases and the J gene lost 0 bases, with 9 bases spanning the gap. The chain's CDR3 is CASSLVVGANTGELFF. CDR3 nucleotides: TGCGCCAGCAGCTTGGTTGTGGGGGCGAACACCGGGGAGCTGTTTTTT.

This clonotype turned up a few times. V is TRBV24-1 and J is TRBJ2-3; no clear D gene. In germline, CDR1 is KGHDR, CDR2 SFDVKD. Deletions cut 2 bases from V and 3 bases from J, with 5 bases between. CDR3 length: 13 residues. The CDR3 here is CATSDSMTDTQYF. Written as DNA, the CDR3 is TGTGCCACCAGTGATTCTATGACAGATACGCAGTATTTT.

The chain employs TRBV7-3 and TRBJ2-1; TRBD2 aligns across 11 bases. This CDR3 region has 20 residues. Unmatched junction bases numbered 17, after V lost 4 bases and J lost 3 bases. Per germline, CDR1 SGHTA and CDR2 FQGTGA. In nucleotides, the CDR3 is TGTGCCAGCAGCTCCCGAACCTCTAGCGGGGGGCTCCTTAACTACAATGAGCAGTTCTTC. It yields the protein CASSSRTSSGGLLNYNEQFF.

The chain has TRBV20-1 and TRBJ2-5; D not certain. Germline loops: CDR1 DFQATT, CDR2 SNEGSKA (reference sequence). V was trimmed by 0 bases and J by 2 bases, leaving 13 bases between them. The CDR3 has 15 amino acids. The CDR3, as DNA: TGCAGTGCTAGAGATTCGAACTCCGGACAAGAGACCCAGTACTTC. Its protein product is CSARDSNSGQETQYF.

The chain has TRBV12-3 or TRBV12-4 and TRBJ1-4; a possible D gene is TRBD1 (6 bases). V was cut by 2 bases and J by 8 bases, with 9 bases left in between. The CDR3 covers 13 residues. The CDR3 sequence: CASSLYRGEKLFF. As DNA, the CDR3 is TGTGCCAGCAGTTTATATAGGGGGGAAAAACTGTTTTTT.

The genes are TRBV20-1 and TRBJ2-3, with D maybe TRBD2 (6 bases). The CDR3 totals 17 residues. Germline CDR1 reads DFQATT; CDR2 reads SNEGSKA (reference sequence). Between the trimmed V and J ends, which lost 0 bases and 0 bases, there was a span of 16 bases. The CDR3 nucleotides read TGCAGTGCTAGAGATTATGTCGGGGGTACTAGCACAGATACGCAGTATTTT. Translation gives CSARDYVGGTSTDTQYF.

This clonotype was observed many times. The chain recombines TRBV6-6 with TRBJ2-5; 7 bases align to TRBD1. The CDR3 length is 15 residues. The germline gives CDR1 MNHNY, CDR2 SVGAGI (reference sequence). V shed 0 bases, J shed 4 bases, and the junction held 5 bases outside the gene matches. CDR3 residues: CASSYSWTGGETQYF. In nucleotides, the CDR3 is TGTGCCAGCAGTTACTCGTGGACAGGCGGAGAGACCCAGTACTTC.

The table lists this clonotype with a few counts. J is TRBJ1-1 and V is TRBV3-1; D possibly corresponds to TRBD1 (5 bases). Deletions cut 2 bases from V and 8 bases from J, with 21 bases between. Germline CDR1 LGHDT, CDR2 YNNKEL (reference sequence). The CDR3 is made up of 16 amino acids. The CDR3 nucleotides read TGTGCCAGCAGCCAAAGATCTCGAGGGGTCCGAGGAGAAGCTTTCTTT. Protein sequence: CASSQRSRGVRGEAFF. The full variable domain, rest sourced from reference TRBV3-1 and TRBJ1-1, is DTAVSQTPKYLVTQMGNDKSIKCEQNLGHDTMYWYKQDSKKFLKIMFSYNNKELIINETVPNRFSPKSPDKAHLNLHINSLELGDSAVYFCASSQRSRGVRGEAFFGQGTRLTVV.

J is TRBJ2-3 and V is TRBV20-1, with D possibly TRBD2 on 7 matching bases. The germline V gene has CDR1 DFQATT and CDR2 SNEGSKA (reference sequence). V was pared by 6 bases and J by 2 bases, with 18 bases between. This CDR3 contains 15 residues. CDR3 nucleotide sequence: TGCAGTGCCCCTCGCGGGGGCCGATTCACAGATACGCAGTATTTT. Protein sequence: CSAPRGGRFTDTQYF.

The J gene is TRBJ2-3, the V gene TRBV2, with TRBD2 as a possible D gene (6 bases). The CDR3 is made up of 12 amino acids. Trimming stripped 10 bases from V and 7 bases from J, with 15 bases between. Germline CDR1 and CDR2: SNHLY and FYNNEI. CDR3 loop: CATNGGSYTQYF. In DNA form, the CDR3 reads TGTGCCACCAATGGGGGGTCATATACGCAGTATTTT.

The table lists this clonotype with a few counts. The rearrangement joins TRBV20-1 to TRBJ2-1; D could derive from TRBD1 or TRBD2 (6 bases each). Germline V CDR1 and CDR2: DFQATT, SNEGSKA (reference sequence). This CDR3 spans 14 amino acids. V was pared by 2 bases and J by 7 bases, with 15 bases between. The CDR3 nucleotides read TGCAGTGCTAGATTGGGGGGCTTCAGGAATGAGCAGTTCTTC. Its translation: CSARLGGFRNEQFF.

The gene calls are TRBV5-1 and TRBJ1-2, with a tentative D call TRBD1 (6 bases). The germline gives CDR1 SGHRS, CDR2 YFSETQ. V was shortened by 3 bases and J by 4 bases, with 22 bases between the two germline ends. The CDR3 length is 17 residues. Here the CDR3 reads CASSSSLLNRAGYGYTF. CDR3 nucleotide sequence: TGCGCCAGCAGCTCCAGTCTATTAAACAGGGCGGGCTATGGCTACACCTTC. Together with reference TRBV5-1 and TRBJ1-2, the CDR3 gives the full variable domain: KAGVTQTPRYLIKTRGQQVTLSCSPISGHRSVSWYQQTPGQGLQFLFEYFSETQRNKGNFPGRFSGRQFSNSRSEMNVSTLELGDSALYLCASSSSLLNRAGYGYTFGSGTRLTVV.

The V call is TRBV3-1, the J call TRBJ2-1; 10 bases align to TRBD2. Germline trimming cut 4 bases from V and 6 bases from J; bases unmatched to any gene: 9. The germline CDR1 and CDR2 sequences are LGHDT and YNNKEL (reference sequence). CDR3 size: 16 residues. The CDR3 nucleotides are TGTGCCAGCAGCCTAGCGGGGGGCAACCCTACCAATGAGCAGTTCTTC. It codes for CASSLAGGNPTNEQFF.